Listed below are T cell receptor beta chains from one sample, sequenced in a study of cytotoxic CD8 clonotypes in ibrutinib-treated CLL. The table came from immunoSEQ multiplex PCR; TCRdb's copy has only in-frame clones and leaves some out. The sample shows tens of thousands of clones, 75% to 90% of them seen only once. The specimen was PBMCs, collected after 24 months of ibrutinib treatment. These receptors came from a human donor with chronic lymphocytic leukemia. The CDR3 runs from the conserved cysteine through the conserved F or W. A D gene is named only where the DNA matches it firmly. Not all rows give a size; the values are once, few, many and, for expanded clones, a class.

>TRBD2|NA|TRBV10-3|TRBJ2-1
TGTGCCATCCGCGGGACTAGCGGGAGTGATGAGCAGTTCTTC
CAIRGTSGSDEQFF
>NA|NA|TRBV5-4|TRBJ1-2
TGTGCCAGCAGCCAAGTCGGGGCAGTCGGGCTCAACTATGTCTACACCTTC
CASSQVGAVGLNYVYTF
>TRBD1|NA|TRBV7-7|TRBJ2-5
TGTGCCAGCAGCTTACGAGGGGGCGGCGAGACCCAGTACTTC
CASSLRGGGETQYF
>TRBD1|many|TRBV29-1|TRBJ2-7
TGCAGCGCAAGGGACAGTACCTACGGGCAGTACTTC
CSARDSTYGQYF
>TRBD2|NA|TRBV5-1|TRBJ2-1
TGCGCCAGCAGCTTGTTTGCGGGAGGCACCTACAATGAGCAGTTCTTC
CASSLFAGGTYNEQFF
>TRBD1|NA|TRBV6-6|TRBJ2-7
TGTGCCAGCAGTTTCAGGGACAGGGGGAACACGGGGGAGTACTTC
CASSFRDRGNTGEYF
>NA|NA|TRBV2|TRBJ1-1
TGTGCCAGCAGTGAAGCGGTGATGGGAAGGGGCACTGAAGCTTTCTTT
CASSEAVMGRGTEAFF
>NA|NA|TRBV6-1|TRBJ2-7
TGTGCCAGCAGTGAAAGGGGGGATATCTACGAGCAGTACTTC
CASSERGDIYEQYF
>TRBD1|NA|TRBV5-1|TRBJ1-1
TGCGCCAGCAGCTTGGCCCAAACAGGGGGCGTTGAAGCTTTCTTT
CASSLAQTGGVEAFF
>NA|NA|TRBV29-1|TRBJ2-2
TGCAGCGCAAGGCAGATACTAGACCCCACCGGGGAGCTGTTTTTT
CSARQILDPTGELFF
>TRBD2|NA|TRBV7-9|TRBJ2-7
TGTGCCAGCAGCTTAGGGACTAGCGGGAGGCGGCAGTACTTC
CASSLGTSGRRQYF
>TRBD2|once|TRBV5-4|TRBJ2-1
TGTGCCAGCAGCCCTGAACCCGGGAGGCCTAGCGGGAATGAGCAGTTCTTC
CASSPEPGRPSGNEQFF
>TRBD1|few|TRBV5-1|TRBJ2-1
TGCGCCAGCAGCTTGGAACAGGGGGCAAGAAATGAGCAGTTCTTC
CASSLEQGARNEQFF
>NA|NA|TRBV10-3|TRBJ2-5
TGTGCCATCAGTGCCCGGACAGCAGAGACCCAGTACTTC
CAISARTAETQYF
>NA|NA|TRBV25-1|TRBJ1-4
TGTGCCAGCAGTGAATGGGAGGGTATTAATGAAAAACTGTTTTTT
CASSEWEGINEKLFF
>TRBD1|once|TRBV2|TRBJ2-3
TGTGCCAACCGCCGGGACAGGGACTTAGATACGCAGTATTTT
CANRRDRDLDTQYF
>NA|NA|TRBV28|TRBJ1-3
TGTGCCAGCAGTTTATGGGAGGTCCCCTCTGGAAACACCATATATTTT
CASSLWEVPSGNTIYF
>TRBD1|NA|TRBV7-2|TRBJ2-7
TGTGCCAGCAGGAAACAGGGGGCATCCTACGAGCAGTACTTC
CASRKQGASYEQYF
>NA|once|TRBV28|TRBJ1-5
TGTGCCAGCAGTTTCCAACGAGGCCTCAATCAGCCCCAGCATTTT
CASSFQRGLNQPQHF
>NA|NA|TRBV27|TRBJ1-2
TGTGCCAGCAGTTTATCGGTCAGGATAAAATCTGGCTACACCTTC
CASSLSVRIKSGYTF
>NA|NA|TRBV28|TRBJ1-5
TGTGCCAGCCGCCATAGGAGGTTCGGGGGCAATCAGCCCCAGCATTTT
CASRHRRFGGNQPQHF
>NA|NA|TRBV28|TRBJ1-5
TGTGCCAGCAGTTTCTTGGGGGGGAGGGTCAGGCCCCAGCATTTT
CASSFLGGRVRPQHF
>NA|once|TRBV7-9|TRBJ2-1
TGTGCCAGCAGCCCTAGAGGGACCACAGGCTGGAATGAGCAGTTCTTC
CASSPRGTTGWNEQFF
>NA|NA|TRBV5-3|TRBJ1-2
TGTGCCAGAAGCTCCGGGCCCAACTATGGCTACACCTTC
CARSSGPNYGYTF
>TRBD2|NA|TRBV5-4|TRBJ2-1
TGTGCCAGCAGCTTGGGACTAGCGGGAGTTTCCAATGAGCAGTTCTTC
CASSLGLAGVSNEQFF
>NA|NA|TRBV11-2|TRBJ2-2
TGTGCCAGCAGCTCCCGGGGGGCGGGAGTCTCGAACACCGGGGAGCTGTTTTTT
CASSSRGAGVSNTGELFF
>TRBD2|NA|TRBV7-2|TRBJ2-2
TGTGCCAGCAGCTCGGCCGGGACTACCCACACCGGGGAGCTGTTTTTT
CASSSAGTTHTGELFF
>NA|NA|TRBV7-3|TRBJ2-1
TGTGCCAGCAGCTTAGTGGGAGGCTTGGGCGGAGAGCAGTTCTTC
CASSLVGGLGGEQFF
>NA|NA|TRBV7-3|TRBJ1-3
TGTGCCAGCAGCTTAACCGGGACTGGAAACACCATATATTTT
CASSLTGTGNTIYF
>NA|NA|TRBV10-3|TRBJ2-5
TGTGCCAGCAGTTACTCGTGGCAGCAAGAGACCCAGTACTTC
CASSYSWQQETQYF
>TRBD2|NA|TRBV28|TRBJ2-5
TGTGCCAGCAGTAGCGGGAGCAGACATGAGACCCAGTACTTC
CASSSGSRHETQYF
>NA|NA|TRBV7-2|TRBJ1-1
TGTGCCAGCAGCGCCACAGCTAACACTGAAGCTTTCTTT
CASSATANTEAFF
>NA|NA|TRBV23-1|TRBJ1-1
TGCGCCAGCAGTCCCCCGCGAGTACAAGTGAACACTGAAGCTTTCTTT
CASSPPRVQVNTEAFF
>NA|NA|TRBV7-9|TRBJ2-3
TGTGCCAGCAGCTTAGGGGCGATCGATACGCAGTATTTT
CASSLGAIDTQYF
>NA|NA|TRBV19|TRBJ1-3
TGTGCCAGTGGGGAGAGCGCTGGAAACACCATATATTTT
CASGESAGNTIYF
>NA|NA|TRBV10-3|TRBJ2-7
TGTGCCATCAGTGAGTCGCCAGGGGTACTCTACGAGCAGTACTTC
CAISESPGVLYEQYF
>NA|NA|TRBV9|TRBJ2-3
TGTGCCAGCAGCCTGGGGGATACGCAGTATTTT
CASSLGDTQYF
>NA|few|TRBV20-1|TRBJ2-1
TGCAGTGCTAGAGCCCGATCGGATCAGTTCTTC
CSARARSDQFF
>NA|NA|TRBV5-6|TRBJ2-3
TGTGCCAGCAGCTTTGGTACCCCACGCCAGTATTTT
CASSFGTPRQYF
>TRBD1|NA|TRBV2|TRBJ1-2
TGTGCCAGCACTACCGGGACAGACAATGGCTACACCTTC
CASTTGTDNGYTF
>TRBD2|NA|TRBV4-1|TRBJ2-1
TGCGCCAGCAGCCAGGGTAGCGGGGAATCCTACAATGAGCAGTTCTTC
CASSQGSGESYNEQFF
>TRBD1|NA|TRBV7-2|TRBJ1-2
TGTGCCAGCAGCTTGGGACAGGGGAACTATGGCTACACCTTC
CASSLGQGNYGYTF
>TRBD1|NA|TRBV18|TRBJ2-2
TGTGCCAGCTCACCGGACAGGAACGCCGGGGAGCTGTTTTTT
CASSPDRNAGELFF
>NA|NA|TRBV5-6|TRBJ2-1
TGTGCCAGCAGCCTTGCGCAGGGCTTGCTGTACAATGAGCAGTTCTTC
CASSLAQGLLYNEQFF
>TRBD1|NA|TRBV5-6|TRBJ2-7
TGTGCCAGCAGCTTGTTGGGACAGGGGGCGTACGAGCAGTACTTC
CASSLLGQGAYEQYF
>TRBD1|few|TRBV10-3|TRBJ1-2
TGTGCCATCAGTGCACAGGGGGCCCATGGCTACACCTTC
CAISAQGAHGYTF
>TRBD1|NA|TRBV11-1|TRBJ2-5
TGTGCCAGCAGCCCGACGGACAGGGTGGGGACCCAGTACTTC
CASSPTDRVGTQYF
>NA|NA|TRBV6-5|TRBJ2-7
TGTGCCAGCAGTGCCCTGGGCGCGAGCTCCTACGAGCAGTACTTC
CASSALGASSYEQYF
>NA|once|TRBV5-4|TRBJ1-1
TGTGCCAGCAGCTTGGGGCGGGGATTCACTGAAGCTTTCTTT
CASSLGRGFTEAFF
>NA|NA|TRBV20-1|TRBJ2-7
TGCAGTGCTAGGACGGTGGGCGAGCCGTACTTC
CSARTVGEPYF
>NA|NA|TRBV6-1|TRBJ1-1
TGTGCCAGCAGCGCTAACCCGAACGGGGGCACTGAAGCTTTCTTT
CASSANPNGGTEAFF
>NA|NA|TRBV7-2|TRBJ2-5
TGTGCCAGCAGCTTAGATAGCAGGGCAGGGCAAGAGACCCAGTACTTC
CASSLDSRAGQETQYF
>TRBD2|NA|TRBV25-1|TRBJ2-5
TGTGCCAGCAGTGAGGGACTAGCGGCCACCGGGGAGACCCAGTACTTC
CASSEGLAATGETQYF